The 23 T cell receptor beta chains listed next were all sequenced from one sample in a study of T cell responses to AZD1222 COVID-19 vaccine. Assay: immunoSEQ multiplex PCR; the TCRdb copy retains only in-frame clones and omits some. The table has 170,000 or so clones, approximately 92% seen once; the top ten hold around 0.96%. The sequencing used peripheral blood, collected 28 days after the second dose of the MenACWY control vaccine. Source of these receptors: an adult who received the MenACWY meningococcal vaccine as a control.

This chain connects TRBV24-1 to TRBJ2-1; 11 bases fit TRBD1. V lost 4 bases to trimming and J lost 3 bases; unmatched junction nucleotides: 7. This CDR3 spans 17 amino acids. Germline V gene lookup returns CDR1 KGHDR and CDR2 SFDVKD. CDR3 DNA: TGTGCCACCAGTGACAAACCCGGGACAGGGGGCTACAATGAGCAGTTCTTC. It encodes CATSDKPGTGGYNEQFF.

The chain couples TRBV6-1 to TRBJ2-7; possibly TRBD2 for D (5 bases). Germline values: CDR1 MNHNS, CDR2 SASEGT. Trimming took off 6 bases at V and 6 bases at J, with 24 bases between the two ends. This CDR3 is 16 amino acids long. CDR3 amino acids: CASRENGVYFGPEQYF. CDR3 DNA sequence: TGTGCCAGCAGGGAAAACGGGGTTTATTTTGGTCCCGAGCAGTACTTC.

This sequence joins TRBV5-1 and TRBJ2-1, with 9 bases identical to TRBD2. Germline V gene sequence: CDR1 SGHRS, CDR2 YFSETQ. V dropped 0 bases and J dropped 0; count of bases not matched to a gene: 13. The CDR3 is made up of 20 amino acids. The chain's CDR3 is CASSLGVSSGGPSSYNEQFF. For the CDR3, the DNA is TGCGCCAGCAGCTTGGGCGTATCGAGCGGGGGGCCCAGCTCCTACAATGAGCAGTTCTTC. Variable domain in full (rest from reference TRBV5-1 and TRBJ2-1): KAGVTQTPRYLIKTRGQQVTLSCSPISGHRSVSWYQQTPGQGLQFLFEYFSETQRNKGNFPGRFSGRQFSNSRSEMNVSTLELGDSALYLCASSLGVSSGGPSSYNEQFFGPGTRLTVL.

The CDR3 sequence is CASSQKGNTIYF. CDR3 DNA: TGTGCCAGCAGCCAAAAAGGAAACACCATATATTTT. The chain carries TRBV3-1 (or the pseudogene TRBV3-2) and TRBJ1-3, with D unclear. The V gene lost 2 bases and the J gene lost 4 bases, with 3 bases spanning the gap. This CDR3 contains 12 residues. The germline V gene encodes CDR1 LGHDT and CDR2 YNNKEL (reference sequence).

This clone was observed once. V gene TRBV3-1 (or the pseudogene TRBV3-2) combines with J gene TRBJ1-1; D not certain. This CDR3 is 14 amino acids long. Trimming took 5 bases from V and 1 from J, leaving 11 bases between them. CDR1 is LGHDT and CDR2 is YNNKEL in the germline V gene (reference sequence). CDR3 loop: CASSLSAGNTEAFF. The CDR3 DNA reads as TGTGCCAGCAGCTTATCGGCGGGGAACACTGAAGCTTTCTTT.

The V and J genes are TRBV30 and TRBJ1-2, with 7 nucleotides matching TRBD1. The CDR3 runs to 11 residues. Looked up from germline, CDR1 is GTSNPN and CDR2 is SVGIG (reference sequence). Trimming at V came to 4 bases and at J to 13 bases, leaving 9 bases not matched to a gene. CDR3 bases: TGTGCCTGGAATACCGACAGGGCGTGCACCTTC. Translated: CAWNTDRACTF.

This sequence joins TRBV19 and TRBJ1-5; the D is unclear. This CDR3 is 15 amino acids long. CDR1 LNHDA and CDR2 SQIVND come from the germline V gene (reference sequence). With 7 bases removed from V and 2 bases from J, the gap between germline ends came to 15 bases. This chain's CDR3 is CASIFAVVGNQPQHF. The CDR3 nucleotides are TGTGCCAGTATTTTCGCAGTAGTAGGCAATCAGCCCCAGCATTTT.

The gene calls are TRBV6-5 and TRBJ1-5; a weak D match, TRBD1 (5 bases). The length of the CDR3 is 14 residues. V gave up 9 bases and J gave up 4 bases, with 16 bases separating them. Germline CDR1 reads MNHEY; CDR2 reads SVGAGI. The CDR3 region has the DNA TGTGCCAGTGCTGGGACCGTACTTAATCAGCCCCAGCATTTT. Translated, it gives CASAGTVLNQPQHF.

V and J are TRBV30 and TRBJ1-2, with TRBD1 as a possible D gene (5 bases). Germline V gives CDR1 GTSNPN, CDR2 SVGIG (reference sequence). The ends were cut back, 4 bases at V and 4 bases at J, with 16 bases in the middle. The CDR3 consists of 14 residues. The CDR3: CAWKGTWAAYGYTF. Here the CDR3 DNA reads TGTGCCTGGAAAGGGACTTGGGCAGCCTATGGCTACACCTTC. Variable domain in full (rest from reference TRBV30 and TRBJ1-2): SQTIHQWPATLVQPVGSPLSLECTVEGTSNPNLYWYRQAAGRGLQLLFYSVGIGQISSEVPQNLSASRPQDRQFILSSKKLLLSDSGFYLCAWKGTWAAYGYTFGSGTRLTVV.

This clone has more than one count but fewer than ten. V gene TRBV5-1 combines with J gene TRBJ1-1; perhaps TRBD1 as D (6 bases). The CDR3 is 13 amino acids. Between the trimmed V and J ends, which lost 2 bases and 6 bases, there was a span of 11 bases. Germline-derived CDR1 and CDR2 are SGHRS and YFSETQ. CDR3 amino acids: CASSFAQGAEAFF. CDR3 nucleotides: TGCGCCAGCAGCTTTGCACAGGGCGCTGAAGCTTTCTTT.

The chain joins TRBV20-1 to TRBJ2-7; D might be TRBD1 or TRBD2, each matching 6 bases. The V gene's germline CDR1 is DFQATT and CDR2 SNEGSKA (reference sequence). The CDR3 is made up of 15 amino acids. V was shortened by 3 bases and J by 0 bases, with 15 bases between the two germline ends. The CDR3 DNA reads TGCAGTGCTAGTTCCGGGGGCACAACCTCCTACGAGCAGTACTTC. It is translated as CSASSGGTTSYEQYF.

The rearrangement uses TRBV5-1 and TRBJ1-4, with D tentatively TRBD1 (6 bases). CDR3 length equals 15 residues. Germline loops: CDR1 SGHRS, CDR2 YFSETQ. Deletions cut 4 bases from V and 5 bases from J, with 15 bases between. The CDR3 region has the DNA TGCGCCAGCAGCGCAACACAGGGTCGCAATGAAAAACTGTTTTTT. This codes for CASSATQGRNEKLFF.

The chain links TRBV2 to TRBJ2-7; weak D call: TRBD1 (5 bases). Per germline, CDR1 SNHLY and CDR2 FYNNEI. There are 13 residues in the CDR3. V was pared by 6 bases and J by 9 bases, with 18 bases between. The CDR3, as DNA: TGTGCCAGCAGATGGCTAGGGGTAATAGGGCAGTACTTC. It codes for CASRWLGVIGQYF.

The gene calls are TRBV28 and TRBJ1-2, with 7 bases aligning to TRBD1. Trimming cost V 7 bases and J 6 bases; bases outside gene matches: 17. The CDR3 contains 16 residues. The germline V gene has CDR1 MDHEN and CDR2 SYDVKM. CDR3 DNA: TGTGCCAGCAAGGGGGCACTGCCCCTACAGGGTGATGGCTACACCTTC. Translating it yields CASKGALPLQGDGYTF.

The rearrangement uses TRBV2 and TRBJ1-5; D uncertain. From germline, CDR1 is SNHLY and CDR2 FYNNEI. This CDR3 is 15 amino acids long. The germline V and J ends were trimmed by 6 bases and 4 bases, with 16 bases remaining between them. The DNA for the CDR3 is TGTGCCAGCAGCTTCGGACCCCGAGGGAATCAGCCCCAGCATTTT. It yields the protein CASSFGPRGNQPQHF.

The chain employs TRBV3-1 (or the pseudogene TRBV3-2) and TRBJ1-4; D call uncertain. With 5 bases removed from V and 6 bases from J, the gap between germline ends came to 10 bases. Germline V gene data show CDR1 as LGHDT and CDR2 as YNNKEL (reference sequence). This CDR3 has 13 amino acids. CDR3 loop: CASSDIPHEKLFF. CDR3 sequence (DNA): TGTGCCAGCAGCGACATACCCCATGAAAAACTGTTTTTT.

V is TRBV29-1 and J is TRBJ2-7, with a tentative D call TRBD2 (6 bases). Trimming left V 4 bases short and J 2 bases short, with 15 bases between. The CDR3 totals 14 residues. Germline V gene sequence: CDR1 SQVTM, CDR2 ANQGSEA. The CDR3 coding sequence is TGCAGCGTTGTGGGAGGCAGCCACACCTACGAGCAGTACTTC. Amino acid sequence: CSVVGGSHTYEQYF.

In this sample, this clone turned up a few times. The CDR3 loop is CASSLVVSGGYEQYF. The CDR3 nucleotides are TGTGCCAGCAGCTTAGTGGTTAGCGGGGGGTACGAGCAGTACTTC. The genes are TRBV7-8 and TRBJ2-7; 10 bases match TRBD2. The CDR3 is 15 amino acids. V lost 1 base, J lost 4 bases, and 4 bases stayed unmatched. Germline CDR1 and CDR2: SGHVS and FQNEAQ.

This chain connects TRBV6-5 to TRBJ1-6; TRBD1 is a possible D gene (6 bases). V lost 2 bases, J lost 7 bases, and 9 bases lay in between. The germline CDR1 and CDR2 sequences are MNHEY and SVGAGI. This CDR3 has 14 residues. The CDR3 DNA sequence: TGTGCCAGCAGTTACCCAGGGGAAAATTCACCCCTCCACTTT. Its translation: CASSYPGENSPLHF.

The chain uses TRBV7-6 and TRBJ1-5, with a weak D call TRBD1 (6 bases). The CDR3 loop spans 17 amino acids. V was cut by 4 bases and J by 4 bases, with 20 bases left in between. Germline V gives CDR1 SGHVS, CDR2 FNYEAQ. In DNA form, the CDR3 reads TGTGCCAGCAGCTCAGAAAAGGAGGGGGTAGGGAATCAGCCCCAGCATTTT. It yields the protein CASSSEKEGVGNQPQHF.

The chain couples TRBV19 to TRBJ1-1; a possible D gene is TRBD1 (5 bases). Looked up from germline, CDR1 is LNHDA and CDR2 is SQIVND (reference sequence). V lost 6 bases to trimming and J lost 3 bases, with 17 bases between them. The CDR3 has 15 residues. Here the CDR3 reads CASRITGGRDTEAFF. For the CDR3, the DNA is TGTGCCAGTAGAATTACCGGGGGAAGGGACACTGAAGCTTTCTTT. Full variable domain (rest looked up from reference TRBV19 and TRBJ1-1): DGGITQSPKYLFRKEGQNVTLSCEQNLNHDAMYWYRQDPGQGLRLIYYSQIVNDFQKGDIAEGYSVSREKKESFPLTVTSAQKNPTAFYLCASRITGGRDTEAFFGQGTRLTVV.

The chain carries TRBV6-5 and TRBJ2-6; D remains unclear. Germline CDR1 is MNHEY and CDR2 is SVGAGI. Deletions cut 2 bases from V and 0 bases from J, with 5 bases between. The CDR3 sequence is 15 residues long. DNA for the CDR3: TGTGCCAGCAGTTACAGGAACTCTGGGGCCAACGTCCTGACTTTC. It specifies CASSYRNSGANVLTF.

As concerns this clone: The junction differs from germline at one of its ends, possibly a read error. This chain joins TRBV7-3 and TRBJ1-2, with 7 positions matching TRBD1. Germline values: CDR1 SGHTA, CDR2 FQGTGA. CDR3 length equals 13 residues. CDR3 sequence reads: CASSLPGQVQLWF. In DNA form, the CDR3 reads TGTGCCAGCAGCCTCCCCGGACAGGTACAACTTTGGTTC.